One and the same sample provided the 15 T cell receptor beta chains below, sequenced in a study of T-cell memory formation after mild COVID-19. TCRdb reanalysed the 5' RACE reads using MiXCR and keeps one entry per CDR3 protein. The sample gives 75,000 to 95,000 distinct CDR3 sequences, more than 10% of which show up once; over 25% is in the top ten. Sequencing was carried out using PBMCs or a T cell subset sorted from them (not recorded which). Receptors were obtained from an adult woman who had mild COVID-19 (a few samples of this study predate the infection). Cell type and time point are not known.

In its sample, this clonotype was seen a few times. This chain connects TRBV5-1 to TRBJ2-1; D possibly corresponds to TRBD1 (5 bases). Deletions cut 0 bases from V and 2 bases from J, with 12 bases between. Germline V gene lookup returns CDR1 SGHRS and CDR2 YFSETQ. This CDR3 is 16 amino acids long. The CDR3 sequence is CASSLGDQGTYNEQFF. As DNA, the CDR3 is TGCGCCAGCAGCTTGGGTGACCAGGGCACCTACAATGAGCAGTTCTTC.

The gene calls are TRBV29-1 and TRBJ1-2; the match to TRBD1 covers 7 bases. Looked up from germline, CDR1 is SQVTM and CDR2 is ANQGSEA. With V trimmed by 6 bases and J by 4 bases, 5 bases remained unmatched. CDR3 length: 12 residues. This CDR3 reads CSVAGTAYGYTF. CDR3 DNA: TGCAGCGTAGCCGGGACAGCCTATGGCTACACCTTC.

This clonotype showed up just a few times. The chain uses TRBV11-3 and TRBJ2-1, with D unclear. The germline V gene has CDR1 SGHNT and CDR2 YENEEA. CDR3 size: 13 residues. Trimming cost V 4 bases and J 2 bases, with 6 bases left between them. In DNA form, the CDR3 reads TGTGCCAGCAGCTACAAGACCTACAATGAGCAGTTCTTC. This codes for CASSYKTYNEQFF.

V and J are TRBV20-1 and TRBJ1-2; D remains ambiguous. The CDR3 is 10 residues long. Trimming stripped 6 bases from V and 6 bases from J, with 8 bases between. Germline assignment: CDR1 DFQATT and CDR2 SNEGSKA (reference sequence). This chain's CDR3 is CSAPDHGYTF. DNA of the CDR3: TGCAGTGCCCCGGACCATGGCTACACCTTC.

The gene calls are TRBV29-1 and TRBJ2-1; 10 bases are shared with TRBD1. Germline-derived CDR1 and CDR2 are SQVTM and ANQGSEA. CDR3 length: 14 residues. V was clipped by 4 bases and J by 9 bases; unmatched bases: 9. The CDR3 nucleotides read TGCAGCGTTGTTGCAACGGGACAGGGGCTTGAGCAGTTCTTC. Encoded protein: CSVVATGQGLEQFF.

This clonotype appeared a few times. The J gene is TRBJ2-1, the V gene TRBV11-1; D unresolved. Germline loops: CDR1 SGHAT, CDR2 FQDESV (reference sequence). This CDR3 region has 15 residues. V lost 1 base and J lost 0, with 7 bases in between. Written as DNA, the CDR3 is TGTGCCAGCAGCTTAGTCTATAGCTCCTACAATGAGCAGTTCTTC. Residues: CASSLVYSSYNEQFF. The variable domain in full, with the rest retrieved from reference TRBV11-1 and TRBJ2-1, is EAEVAQSPRYKITEKSQAVAFWCDPISGHATLYWYRQILGQGPELLVQFQDESVVDDSQLPKDRFSAERLKGVDSTLKIQPAELGDSAMYLCASSLVYSSYNEQFFGPGTRLTVL.

The V gene is TRBV14, the J gene TRBJ2-1; a possible D gene is TRBD1 (7 bases). CDR1 and CDR2 (germline): SGHDN, FVKESK. The length of the CDR3 is 19 residues. V was shortened by 0 bases and J by 3 bases, with 21 bases between the two germline ends. CDR3 sequence (DNA): TGTGCCAGCAGCCAAGATAAAAGCTCGGGCAGGGGGGACTACAATGAGCAGTTCTTC. Encoded protein: CASSQDKSSGRGDYNEQFF.

The chain combines TRBV20-1 with TRBJ2-1; a possible D gene is TRBD2 (5 bases). Looked up from germline, CDR1 is DFQATT and CDR2 is SNEGSKA (reference sequence). V was trimmed by 3 bases and J by 7 bases, leaving 13 bases between them. The CDR3 covers 13 residues. The CDR3 here is CSASVLPGNEQFF. Written as DNA, the CDR3 is TGCAGTGCTAGTGTACTCCCGGGAAATGAGCAGTTCTTC.

This clonotype has only a few counts. This chain uses TRBV29-1 with TRBJ2-1, with 7 nucleotides matching TRBD1. The CDR3 sequence is 14 residues long. Trimming at V came to 3 bases and at J to 5 bases, leaving 7 bases not matched to a gene. From germline, CDR1 is SQVTM and CDR2 ANQGSEA. The CDR3 is CSVERGLLDNEQFF. The CDR3, as DNA: TGCAGCGTTGAGAGGGGGCTTTTGGACAATGAGCAGTTCTTC.

V and J are TRBV9 and TRBJ2-1; D call uncertain. V lost 2 bases and J 4 bases, leaving 7 bases between the germline ends. CDR1 is SGDLS and CDR2 is YYNGEE in the germline V gene. The CDR3 has 13 amino acids. CDR3 sequence: CASSVGRYNEQFF. The DNA of the CDR3 is TGTGCCAGCAGCGTCGGACGATACAATGAGCAGTTCTTC.

This clonotype has just a few counts. The V call is TRBV11-2, the J call TRBJ2-1; tentatively, D is TRBD2 (5 bases). V lost 2 bases and J lost 4, with 15 bases in between. Germline loops: CDR1 SGHAT, CDR2 FQNNGV. CDR3 length equals 16 residues. CDR3 protein: CASSLNNREGYNEQFF. DNA for the CDR3: TGTGCCAGCAGCTTAAATAATCGGGAAGGGTACAATGAGCAGTTCTTC.

This clonotype has a count of ten or more. The chain carries TRBV12-3 or TRBV12-4 and TRBJ2-1, with D tentatively TRBD2 (6 bases). V gave up 6 bases and J gave up 4 bases, with 16 bases separating them. CDR3 length equals 15 residues. The CDR3 here is CASRSGGDLYNEQFF. In nucleotides, the CDR3 is TGTGCCAGCAGATCCGGAGGGGATCTGTACAATGAGCAGTTCTTC.

The V gene is TRBV7-3, the J gene TRBJ2-3; 7 positions agree with TRBD1. The CDR3 totals 17 residues. Looked up from germline, CDR1 is SGHTA and CDR2 is FQGTGA. The J segment lost 2 bases and the V segment lost 5 bases, leaving 13 bases of the junction unmatched. CDR3 amino acids: CASSPDFRQGYTDTQYF. The CDR3, as DNA: TGTGCCAGCAGCCCCGACTTCAGACAGGGTTACACAGATACGCAGTATTTT. The full variable domain, with the rest looked up from reference TRBV7-3 and TRBJ2-3, is GAGVSQTPSNKVTEKGKYVELRCDPISGHTALYWYRQSLGQGPEFLIYFQGTGAADDSGLPNDRFFAVRPEGSVSTLKIQRTERGDSAVYLCASSPDFRQGYTDTQYFGPGTRLTVL.

This chain uses TRBV6-1 with TRBJ2-1, with D possibly being TRBD1 or TRBD2 (6 bases each). CDR3 length: 13 residues. Trimming left V 8 bases short and J 9 bases short, with 17 bases between. The germline V gene encodes CDR1 MNHNS and CDR2 SASEGT. The CDR3 nucleotides read TGTGCCAGCGCACATAGGGGGGTAGGTGAGCAGTTCTTC. Protein: CASAHRGVGEQFF.

V gene TRBV27 combines with J gene TRBJ2-5, with 8 bases identical to TRBD1. The CDR3 sequence is 14 residues long. V gave up 3 bases and J gave up 0 bases; unmatched junction bases: 0. From germline, CDR1 is MNHEY and CDR2 SMNVEV (reference sequence). The chain's CDR3 is CASSLTGDQETQYF. The CDR3 coding sequence is TGTGCCAGCAGTTTGACAGGGGACCAAGAGACCCAGTACTTC.